The 29 T cell receptor beta chains presented below share a single source sample, sequenced in a study of blood T cell repertoires in COVID-19. TCRdb's copy holds only in-frame clones and misses some; the assay was immunoSEQ multiplex PCR. The sample lists fewer than 350,000 clones, 85% occurring once. The sequencing sample was made of PBMCs or T cells enriched from blood (not recorded which). All receptors come from a woman in her 30s who had been exposed to COVID-19.

V and J are TRBV5-1 and TRBJ2-7; 8 positions agree with TRBD1. The CDR3 has 15 amino acids. Germline-derived CDR1 and CDR2 are SGHRS and YFSETQ. J lost 6 bases, V lost 1 base, and 9 bases had no gene match. This CDR3 is CASSLLFRGQVEQYF. In DNA, the CDR3 is TGCGCCAGCAGCTTGCTATTCAGGGGGCAGGTCGAGCAGTACTTC.

The chain has TRBV28 and TRBJ1-5; 9 positions match TRBD1. Germline CDR1 is MDHEN and CDR2 is SYDVKM. Trimming cost V 2 bases and J 7 bases; bases outside gene matches: 6. The CDR3 length is 15 residues. This CDR3 reads CASSLDRGKRQPQHF. The CDR3 DNA reads TGTGCCAGCAGTTTAGACAGGGGGAAGAGGCAGCCCCAGCATTTT. The full variable domain, with the rest looked up from reference TRBV28 and TRBJ1-5, is DVKVTQSSRYLVKRTGEKVFLECVQDMDHENMFWYRQDPGLGLRLIYFSYDVKMKEKGDIPEGYSVSREKKERFSLILESASTNQTSMYLCASSLDRGKRQPQHFGDGTRLSIL.

This chain links TRBV6-5 with TRBJ2-7; D is perhaps TRBD2 (5 bases). This CDR3 spans 11 amino acids. Looked up from germline, CDR1 is MNHEY and CDR2 is SVGAGI. Trimming pared 7 bases from V and 3 bases from J, leaving 7 bases between. Here the CDR3 DNA reads TGTGCCAGCAAAGAGGGCTACGAGCAGTACTTC. Translation gives CASKEGYEQYF.

This clone appeared a single time. The chain recombines TRBV13 with TRBJ1-3, with a weak D call TRBD1 (6 bases). Germline-derived CDR1 and CDR2 are PRHDT and FYEKMQ (reference sequence). Trimming removed 5 bases from V and 0 bases from J, with 17 bases in between. This CDR3 is built from 17 residues. CDR3 coding DNA: TGTGCCAGCAGCCTCTACGCACAGGGCAACTCTGGAAACACCATATATTTT. As protein: CASSLYAQGNSGNTIYF.

V is TRBV6-4 and J is TRBJ2-7; TRBD2 is a possible D gene (5 bases). The CDR3 has 12 amino acids. Germline values: CDR1 MRHNA, CDR2 SNTAGT. Trimming removed 6 bases from V and 5 bases from J, with 11 bases in between. The chain's CDR3 is CASRAGKDEQYF. CDR3 nucleotide sequence: TGTGCCAGCAGGGCCGGGAAGGACGAGCAGTACTTC.

J is TRBJ1-2 and V is TRBV6-5; TRBD1 matches 8 bases. CDR1 and CDR2 (germline): MNHEY, SVGAGI. V shed 5 bases and J 4 bases; nucleotides not matched to a gene: 6. CDR3 length: 14 residues. CDR3 loop: CASSLQGVSYGYTF. The CDR3 DNA follows: TGTGCCAGCAGTCTACAGGGGGTCTCCTATGGCTACACCTTC.

The V call is TRBV28, the J call TRBJ1-5; TRBD1 matches at 12 bases. Germline V gives CDR1 MDHEN, CDR2 SYDVKM. Trimming cost V 2 bases and J 1 base; bases outside gene matches: 9. This CDR3 contains 19 residues. CDR3 nucleotides: TGTGCCAGCAGTTTAGCAGACCCCGGGACAGGGGGCAGCAATCAGCCCCAGCATTTT. This gives the protein CASSLADPGTGGSNQPQHF.

This clone was observed once. For the CDR3, the DNA is TGTGCCAGCAGCTCACCAAGACAGGGTGCCTATGGCTACACCTTC. This gives the protein CASSSPRQGAYGYTF. The V call is TRBV7-2, the J call TRBJ1-2, with 7 bases matching TRBD1. Trimming cost V 4 bases and J 4 bases; bases outside gene matches: 9. The CDR3 runs 15 residues. CDR1 is SGHTA and CDR2 is FQGNSA in the germline V gene. The full variable domain, completed using reference TRBV7-2 and TRBJ1-2, is GAGVSQSPSNKVTEKGKDVELRCDPISGHTALYWYRQSLGQGLEFLIYFQGNSAPDKSGLPSDRFSAERTGGSVSTLTIQRTQQEDSAVYLCASSSPRQGAYGYTFGSGTRLTVV.

Only one count was recorded for this clone. The chain joins TRBV10-3 to TRBJ1-5; D is uncertain. Germline assignment: CDR1 ENHRY and CDR2 SYGVKD. V dropped 8 bases and J dropped 11 bases, with 13 bases sitting between them. The CDR3 has 11 amino acids. Written as DNA, the CDR3 is TGTGCCATCCTCCCGAGGCGTACCCAGCATTTT. Amino acid sequence: CAILPRRTQHF.

The rearrangement joins TRBV4-3 to TRBJ2-3; TRBD2 aligns across 7 bases. The CDR3 sequence is 16 residues long. The V gene end was trimmed by 1 base and the J gene end by 2 bases; junction bases not matched to a gene: 6. CDR1 LGHNA and CDR2 YSLEER come from the germline V gene. CDR3 sequence (DNA): TGCGCCAGCAGCCAAGGGGCTAGCGGACTCACAGATACGCAGTATTTT. Translating gives CASSQGASGLTDTQYF.

The chain uses TRBV19 and TRBJ1-1; no clear D gene. CDR1 and CDR2 from the germline V gene are LNHDA and SQIVND (reference sequence). CDR3 size: 14 residues. The V and J ends lost 5 bases and 1 base respectively, with 11 bases between them. The CDR3 region is CASSRGMENTEAFF. The CDR3 DNA is TGTGCCAGTAGTCGGGGAATGGAGAACACTGAAGCTTTCTTT.

This clone was seen just once. The chain carries TRBV3-1 (or the pseudogene TRBV3-2) and TRBJ1-1; D might be TRBD1 (6 bases). V was clipped by 4 bases and J by 2 bases, with 11 bases between them. The CDR3 has 14 amino acids. Germline V gene lookup returns CDR1 LGHDT and CDR2 YNNKEL (reference sequence). CDR3 sequence (DNA): TGTGCCAGCAGCCTGGACAGCGGTAACACTGAAGCTTTCTTT. Amino acid sequence: CASSLDSGNTEAFF.

The chain links TRBV2 to TRBJ1-1; D is ambiguous. V was pared by 4 bases and J by 2 bases, with 11 bases between. The CDR3 is 14 amino acids. The germline V gene encodes CDR1 SNHLY and CDR2 FYNNEI. CDR3 sequence (DNA): TGTGCCAGCAGTGCCACTTGGACTAACACTGAAGCTTTCTTT. Its translation is CASSATWTNTEAFF.

With respect to this clone: The same CDR3 is also encoded by other DNA sequences in this sample. The V call is TRBV5-1, the J call TRBJ2-1; 7 bases fit TRBD2. Germline V gene data show CDR1 as SGHRS and CDR2 as YFSETQ. The CDR3 covers 14 residues. V was clipped by 5 bases and J by 2 bases; unmatched bases: 4. CDR3 DNA sequence: TGCGCCAGCAGTCCTAGCGGAGCCTACAATGAGCAGTTCTTC. Its protein product is CASSPSGAYNEQFF.

The V gene is TRBV18, the J gene TRBJ2-3, with a weak D call TRBD2 (6 bases). There are 18 residues in the CDR3. V lost 5 bases, J lost 0 bases, and 21 bases lay in between. From germline, CDR1 is KGHSH and CDR2 LQKENI. The CDR3, as DNA: TGTGCCAGCTCATTCAAGGTATCTAGCGAGTCTAGCACAGATACGCAGTATTTT. Amino acid sequence: CASSFKVSSESSTDTQYF. The full variable domain, completed using reference TRBV18 and TRBJ2-3, is NAGVMQNPRHLVRRRGQEARLRCSPMKGHSHVYWYRQLPEEGLKFMVYLQKENIIDESGMPKERFSAEFPKEGPSILRIQQVVRGDSAAYFCASSFKVSSESSTDTQYFGPGTRLTVL.

The rearrangement joins TRBV7-3 to TRBJ2-1; 8 bases agree with TRBD2. Losses at the gene ends were 1 base for V and 7 bases for J; bases not matched to a gene: 9. The CDR3 has 16 residues. Looked up from germline, CDR1 is SGHTA and CDR2 is FQGTGA. As DNA, the CDR3 is TGTGCCAGCAGCTTAATATCCGGGGGGGCGCTTAATGAGCAGTTCTTC. This gives the protein CASSLISGGALNEQFF.

The chain couples TRBV19 to TRBJ1-1, with 8 bases fitting TRBD1. This CDR3 has 13 residues. The ends lost 8 bases at V and 1 base at J; junction bases unmatched: 3. Germline-derived CDR1 and CDR2 are LNHDA and SQIVND (reference sequence). The CDR3 here is CASGTGQNTEAFF. CDR3 DNA: TGTGCCAGTGGGACAGGCCAGAACACTGAAGCTTTCTTT.

This clone has a handful of counts. The chain recombines TRBV2 with TRBJ1-2; 11 bases fit TRBD1. CDR1 is SNHLY, CDR2 FYNNEI, per germline. The CDR3 totals 14 residues. V shed 5 bases and J 4 bases; nucleotides not matched to a gene: 3. In DNA, the CDR3 is TGTGCCAGCAGTCCGGGACAGGGGGTCTATGGCTACACCTTC. This sequence encodes CASSPGQGVYGYTF.

The CDR3 region has the DNA TGTGCCAGTAGTATCTCGGAGGGCTACGAGCAGTACTTC. Translating gives CASSISEGYEQYF. This chain joins TRBV19 and TRBJ2-7; D may be TRBD2 (6 bases). Germline loops: CDR1 LNHDA, CDR2 SQIVND (reference sequence). With 3 bases removed from V and 3 bases from J, the gap between germline ends came to 9 bases. CDR3 length equals 13 residues.

In DNA form, the CDR3 reads TGTGCCAGCAGTCCACGAGACAGCTCTGGGGCCAACGTCCTGACTTTC. The encoded protein is CASSPRDSSGANVLTF. The chain joins TRBV2 to TRBJ2-6; D possibly corresponds to TRBD1 (5 bases). Trimming cost V 5 bases and J 0 bases, with 11 bases left between them. CDR1 is SNHLY, CDR2 FYNNEI, per germline. This CDR3 has 16 amino acids.

This chain joins TRBV30 and TRBJ1-3; D gene ambiguous. Germline V CDR1 and CDR2: GTSNPN, SVGIG (reference sequence). V was shortened by 4 bases and J by 0 bases, with 7 bases between the two germline ends. The CDR3 consists of 13 residues. The CDR3 DNA sequence: TGTGCCTGGAATGTCCGCTCTGGAAACACCATATATTTT. This sequence encodes CAWNVRSGNTIYF. The variable domain in full, completed from reference TRBV30 and TRBJ1-3, reads SQTIHQWPATLVQPVGSPLSLECTVEGTSNPNLYWYRQAAGRGLQLLFYSVGIGQISSEVPQNLSASRPQDRQFILSSKKLLLSDSGFYLCAWNVRSGNTIYFGEGSWLTVV.

J is TRBJ2-1 and V is TRBV12-3 or TRBV12-4, with D maybe TRBD1 (6 bases). V was shortened by 5 bases and J by 10 bases, with 15 bases between the two germline ends. The CDR3 totals 13 residues. CDR3 amino acids: CASSQDSLREQFF. Written as DNA, the CDR3 is TGTGCCAGCAGTCAGGACAGCCTGAGGGAGCAGTTCTTC.

V gene TRBV29-1 combines with J gene TRBJ2-7; a possible D gene is TRBD2 (6 bases). Trimming took off 3 bases at V and 3 bases at J, with 12 bases between the two ends. This CDR3 region has 13 residues. CDR1 SQVTM and CDR2 ANQGSEA come from the germline V gene. This CDR3 reads CSVDGTGHYEQYF. Here the CDR3 DNA reads TGCAGCGTTGATGGGACTGGACACTACGAGCAGTACTTC.

Here the CDR3 reads CASSQGTLRENEQFF. Here the CDR3 DNA reads TGTGCCAGCAGCCAAGGTACCCTTCGGGAGAATGAGCAGTTCTTC. The chain has TRBV4-2 and TRBJ2-1, with a possible D match to TRBD2 (6 bases). CDR3 length: 15 residues. Germline-derived CDR1 and CDR2 are LGHNA and YNFKEQ. Trimming stripped 1 base from V and 7 bases from J, with 14 bases between.

The chain carries TRBV7-8 and TRBJ2-1; 9 bases line up with TRBD2. Germline CDR1 SGHVS, CDR2 FQNEAQ. V shed 1 base, J shed 7 bases, and the junction held 8 bases outside the gene matches. CDR3 length: 16 residues. The CDR3, as DNA: TGTGCCAGCAGCTTAGGGGTTAGCGGGAGCGCAAATGAGCAGTTCTTC. It encodes CASSLGVSGSANEQFF.

The gene calls are TRBV6-5 and TRBJ1-6; D is perhaps TRBD1 (5 bases). V lost 8 bases, J lost 8 bases, and 13 bases lay in between. The CDR3 sequence is 13 residues long. Looked up from germline, CDR1 is MNHEY and CDR2 is SVGAGI. The CDR3 sequence: CASADQGDSPLHF. In DNA form, the CDR3 reads TGTGCCAGCGCTGATCAGGGTGATTCACCCCTCCACTTT.

The chain couples TRBV18 to TRBJ1-3; tentatively, D is TRBD1 (6 bases). V was cut by 4 bases and J by 4 bases, with 17 bases left in between. The CDR3 spans 16 residues. CDR1 and CDR2 (germline): KGHSH, LQKENI. The CDR3 reads CASSRIQGQRGNTIYF. CDR3 nucleotide sequence: TGTGCCAGCTCACGAATACAGGGACAACGAGGAAACACCATATATTTT.

The rearrangement joins TRBV30 to TRBJ1-1; TRBD1 is a possible D gene (5 bases). The CDR3 has 12 residues. Germline V gene sequence: CDR1 GTSNPN, CDR2 SVGIG (reference sequence). Trimming shortened V by 3 bases and J by 3 bases, and 8 bases separated the two germline ends. The CDR3 here is CAWRQGYTEAFF. In nucleotides, the CDR3 is TGTGCCTGGAGGCAGGGATACACTGAAGCTTTCTTT.

This chain joins TRBV6-2 or TRBV6-3 and TRBJ1-2; no firm D call. Trimming shortened V by 4 bases and J by 8 bases, and 17 bases separated the two germline ends. The germline V gene encodes CDR1 MNHEY and CDR2 SVGEGT. CDR3 length: 14 residues. The CDR3: CASSLGPSAAGYTF. As DNA, the CDR3 is TGTGCCAGCAGTTTAGGCCCATCCGCGGCCGGCTACACCTTC.